This TCR beta chain was profiled in a study of blood T cells in healthy people across ages. Study outcomes and limitations: Unsorted PBMC material precluded a definitive naive versus antigen-experienced comparison.

A second PCR, run for roughly 7 to 11 cycles, used a sample-barcoded 5' primer plus a J-beta primer mix. At least 3 million CDR3-containing paired-end reads were obtained per sample. MiXCR, applied by TCRdb to the 5' RACE reads, yields one record per CDR3 protein. The data contain around 1,600,000 distinct CDR3 sequences, under 55% of them singletons. The V gene's germline CDR1 is MDHEN and CDR2 SYDVKM. Trimming cost V 11 bases and J 9 bases, with 17 bases left between them. The CDR3 runs to 12 residues. To note about this clonotype: The antigen remains undetermined.

In each sample, at least 6.5 million PBMCs were isolated. Sequenced sample: blood. The chain couples TRBV28 to TRBJ1-5, with D maybe TRBD1 (5 bases). The TCR sequence derives from a woman younger than 30 in good health. The CDR3 nucleotides read TGTGCCTGCGGGGCGGGAAACGGGCCCCAGCATTTT. Its protein product is CACGAGNGPQHF. Together with reference TRBV28 and TRBJ1-5, the CDR3 gives the full variable domain: DVKVTQSSRYLVKRTGEKVFLECVQDMDHENMFWYRQDPGLGLRLIYFSYDVKMKEKGDIPEGYSVSREKKERFSLILESASTNQTSMYLCACGAGNGPQHFGDGTRLSIL.